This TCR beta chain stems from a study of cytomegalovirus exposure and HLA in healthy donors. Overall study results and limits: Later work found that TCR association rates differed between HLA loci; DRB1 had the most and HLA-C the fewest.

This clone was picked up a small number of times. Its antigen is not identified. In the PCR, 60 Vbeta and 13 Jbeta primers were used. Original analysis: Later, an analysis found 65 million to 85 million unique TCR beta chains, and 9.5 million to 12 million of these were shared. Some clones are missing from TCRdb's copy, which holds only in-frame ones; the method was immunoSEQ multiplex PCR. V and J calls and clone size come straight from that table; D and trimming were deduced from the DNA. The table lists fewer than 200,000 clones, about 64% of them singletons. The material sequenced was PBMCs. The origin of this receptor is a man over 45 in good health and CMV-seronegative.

Here the CDR3 DNA reads TGTGCCAGCAGCTTCCAAGCGGGGGGGGACACAGATACGCAGTATTTT. It codes for CASSFQAGGDTDTQYF. The chain recombines TRBV5-4 with TRBJ2-3, with 10 positions matching TRBD2. The CDR3 is 16 amino acids. The germline V gene has CDR1 SGHNT and CDR2 YYREEE (reference sequence). Trimming took 2 bases from V and 2 from J; bases not matched to a gene: 5.